These 30 T cell receptor beta chains came from one sample sequenced in a study of cytomegalovirus exposure and HLA in healthy donors. The primer mix had 60 Vbeta and 13 Jbeta primers. The table came from immunoSEQ multiplex PCR; TCRdb's copy has only in-frame clones and leaves some out. The sample lists some 89,000 clones, around 84% occurring once. The sequenced sample was PBMCs. The receptors here all came from a man aged 35 to 55 in good health and CMV-seropositive.

This rearrangement joins TRBV5-1 to TRBJ2-5; a possible D gene is TRBD1 (5 bases). Trimming took off 4 bases at V and 1 base at J, with 23 bases between the two ends. Germline CDR1 reads SGHRS; CDR2 reads YFSETQ. The CDR3 contains 18 residues. The CDR3, as DNA: TGCGCCAGCAGCCTGGCCCCCGGGCCCAGGGTTCCCCAAGAGACCCAGTACTTC. It is translated as CASSLAPGPRVPQETQYF. Full variable domain (missing parts from reference TRBV5-1 and TRBJ2-5): KAGVTQTPRYLIKTRGQQVTLSCSPISGHRSVSWYQQTPGQGLQFLFEYFSETQRNKGNFPGRFSGRQFSNSRSEMNVSTLELGDSALYLCASSLAPGPRVPQETQYFGPGTRLLVL.

The chain joins TRBV5-1 to TRBJ1-3; TRBD1 is a possible D gene (5 bases). The germline CDR1 and CDR2 sequences are SGHRS and YFSETQ. V lost 4 bases to trimming and J lost 3 bases, with 17 bases between them. The CDR3 totals 16 residues. The DNA for the CDR3 is TGCGCCAGCAGCCCGACACTCGACAGTGTTGGAAACACCATATATTTT. Translating it yields CASSPTLDSVGNTIYF.

V gene TRBV6-6 combines with J gene TRBJ1-2; 7 nucleotides line up with TRBD1. This CDR3 is built from 15 residues. J was trimmed by 6 bases and V by 2 bases; bases with no gene match: 9. Germline loops: CDR1 MNHNY, CDR2 SVGAGI (reference sequence). In nucleotides, the CDR3 is TGTGCCAGCAGTTACGAGACAGGGTTCCGGGATGGCTACACCTTC. Translated, it gives CASSYETGFRDGYTF.

The chain is built from TRBV18 and TRBJ2-7; 8 bases line up with TRBD2. Germline V CDR1 and CDR2: KGHSH, LQKENI. The junction had 10 bases not matched to a gene; V was cut back by 6 bases and J by 0 bases. This CDR3 is 16 amino acids long. The CDR3 DNA reads as TGTGCCAGCTCGCCGCAGGGCGGGGGGTCCTCCTACGAGCAGTACTTC. This gives the protein CASSPQGGGSSYEQYF. Combining the CDR3 with reference TRBV18 and TRBJ2-7 gives the whole variable domain NAGVMQNPRHLVRRRGQEARLRCSPMKGHSHVYWYRQLPEEGLKFMVYLQKENIIDESGMPKERFSAEFPKEGPSILRIQQVVRGDSAAYFCASSPQGGGSSYEQYFGPGTRLTVT.

V is TRBV5-6 and J is TRBJ2-1; 14 bases map to TRBD2. CDR1 and CDR2 (germline): SGHDT, YYEEEE. CDR3 size: 16 residues. Losses at the gene ends were 6 bases for V and 9 bases for J; bases not matched to a gene: 11. In DNA, the CDR3 is TGTGCCAGCAATCTTCGACTAGCGGGGGGGCCCTTTGAGCAGTTCTTC. Translation gives CASNLRLAGGPFEQFF.

There are a few counts of this clone. This chain uses TRBV19 with TRBJ1-3; perhaps TRBD1 as D (6 bases). Trimming left V 9 bases short and J 0 bases short, with 21 bases between. The CDR3 has 17 residues. The V gene's germline CDR1 is LNHDA and CDR2 SQIVND (reference sequence). The CDR3 sequence is CASRNTGTRISGNTIYF. In DNA, the CDR3 is TGTGCCAGCCGAAACACCGGGACAAGGATCTCTGGAAACACCATATATTTT.

V usage is TRBV20-1 and J usage is TRBJ2-3, with D unclear. Trimming pared 6 bases from V and 4 bases from J, leaving 5 bases between. This CDR3 contains 10 residues. The germline CDR1 and CDR2 sequences are DFQATT and SNEGSKA (reference sequence). The CDR3 sequence: CSAKPDTQYF. The CDR3 DNA is TGCAGTGCCAAGCCAGATACGCAGTATTTT.

The V and J genes are TRBV9 and TRBJ2-5; 9 bases agree with TRBD1. The CDR3 has 14 residues. From germline, CDR1 is SGDLS and CDR2 YYNGEE. The junction had 9 bases not matched to a gene; V was cut back by 7 bases and J by 5 bases. The DNA for the CDR3 is TGTGCCAGCTCACCGGGACAGGGTTTTGAGACCCAGTACTTC. Its translation is CASSPGQGFETQYF.

The CDR3 DNA reads as TGTGCCAGCAGTGATCACAGGGTGTACCAGCCCCAGCATTTT. It is translated as CASSDHRVYQPQHF. The genes are TRBV6-1 and TRBJ1-5; the D gene is possibly TRBD1 (6 bases). The CDR3 sequence is 14 residues long. Germline lookup yields CDR1 MNHNS and CDR2 SASEGT. The ends were cut back, 3 bases at V and 7 bases at J, with 13 bases in the middle.

This rearrangement joins TRBV13 to TRBJ2-7; tentative D call: TRBD1 (6 bases). The CDR3 loop spans 13 amino acids. The ends were cut back, 0 bases at V and 3 bases at J, with 6 bases in the middle. The germline gives CDR1 PRHDT, CDR2 FYEKMQ (reference sequence). The CDR3 loop is CASSLGQGYEQYF. The DNA for the CDR3 is TGTGCCAGCAGCTTAGGACAGGGCTACGAGCAGTACTTC.

V is TRBV19 and J is TRBJ2-7; 8 nucleotides align to TRBD1. The junction had 9 bases not matched to a gene; V was cut back by 4 bases and J by 7 bases. The CDR3 has 14 residues. CDR1 and CDR2 (germline): LNHDA, SQIVND (reference sequence). The CDR3 sequence is CASSTDRGGREQYF. CDR3 nucleotide sequence: TGTGCCAGTAGTACCGACAGGGGTGGTAGGGAGCAGTACTTC.

The CDR3 spells CASSSGTGDEQYF. The CDR3, as DNA: TGCGCCAGCAGCTCCGGGACAGGGGACGAGCAGTACTTC. J is TRBJ2-7 and V is TRBV5-1; 10 bases line up with TRBD1. CDR1 and CDR2 (germline): SGHRS, YFSETQ. V lost 3 bases and J lost 5; bases outside the gene matches: 2. The CDR3 length is 13 residues.

This chain uses TRBV7-9 with TRBJ2-2; 9 bases line up with TRBD2. This CDR3 is 15 amino acids long. Germline V gene lookup returns CDR1 SEHNR and CDR2 FQNEAQ (reference sequence). V lost 5 bases, J lost 6 bases, and 7 bases stayed unmatched. The CDR3 nucleotides read TGTGCCAGCAGCCCACCGGGACTAGCATCCGGGGAGCTGTTTTTT. Protein: CASSPPGLASGELFF.

The CDR3 sequence is CASSSPRSGNTIYF. The CDR3 DNA reads as TGTGCCAGCAGTTCCCCCCGCTCTGGAAACACCATATATTTT. This rearrangement joins TRBV5-4 to TRBJ1-3, with D hard to call. The CDR3 has 14 residues. Trimming shortened V by 5 bases and J by 0 bases, and 9 bases separated the two germline ends. Germline-derived CDR1 and CDR2 are SGHNT and YYREEE (reference sequence).

The rearrangement links TRBV7-9 to TRBJ1-5; D is ambiguous. Germline loops: CDR1 SEHNR, CDR2 FQNEAQ (reference sequence). The V gene lost 4 bases and the J gene lost 7 bases, with 14 bases spanning the gap. The CDR3 totals 14 residues. CDR3 protein: CASSSAGTGQPQHF. The CDR3 bases are TGTGCCAGCAGCTCCGCTGGAACGGGACAGCCCCAGCATTTT.

The chain couples TRBV7-9 to TRBJ1-2; 7 nucleotides align to TRBD1. Germline values: CDR1 SEHNR, CDR2 FQNEAQ (reference sequence). The junction had 13 bases not matched to a gene; V was cut back by 5 bases and J by 4 bases. CDR3 length equals 16 residues. The CDR3 DNA reads TGTGCCAGCAGCCGCGCCTCATCACAGGGGAGCTATGGCTACACCTTC. Protein: CASSRASSQGSYGYTF.

The V and J genes are TRBV9 and TRBJ1-1; D is unresolved. CDR3 size: 14 residues. The V and J ends lost 0 bases and 5 bases respectively, with 11 bases between them. Germline CDR1 is SGDLS and CDR2 is YYNGEE. Here the CDR3 DNA reads TGTGCCAGCAGCGTAGATTTTGGAGGGACTGAAGCTTTCTTT. Translation: CASSVDFGGTEAFF.

The rearrangement uses TRBV5-4 and TRBJ2-1; D remains unclear. Per germline, CDR1 SGHNT and CDR2 YYREEE (reference sequence). V was pared by 0 bases and J by 8 bases, with 3 bases between. This CDR3 region has 11 residues. The CDR3 loop is CASSLVDEQFF. CDR3 coding DNA: TGTGCCAGCAGCTTGGTCGATGAGCAGTTCTTC.

The rearrangement joins TRBV28 to TRBJ2-5; no clear D. There are 11 residues in the CDR3. The V end was cut by 6 bases, the J end by 2 bases, with 4 bases between. Germline V CDR1 and CDR2: MDHEN, SYDVKM. The CDR3 here is CASSPQETQYF. The CDR3, as DNA: TGTGCCAGCAGCCCTCAAGAGACCCAGTACTTC.

The rearrangement joins TRBV19 to TRBJ2-5, with D unclear. CDR3 length equals 15 residues. The germline V and J ends were trimmed by 3 bases and 2 bases, with 13 bases remaining between them. CDR1 and CDR2 (germline): LNHDA, SQIVND (reference sequence). CDR3 DNA sequence: TGTGCCAGTAGTATTGCTCGAGGAATTCAAGAGACCCAGTACTTC. Translated, it gives CASSIARGIQETQYF.

The chain has TRBV13 and TRBJ2-5, with a tentative D call TRBD2 (6 bases). This CDR3 comprises 14 residues. Germline CDR1 and CDR2: PRHDT and FYEKMQ (reference sequence). Trimming removed 3 bases at V and 1 base at J, with 9 bases between. Here the CDR3 reads CASSFSSVQETQYF. The DNA for the CDR3 is TGTGCCAGCAGCTTCTCTAGCGTCCAAGAGACCCAGTACTTC.

The chain is built from TRBV6-5 and TRBJ2-7, with D maybe TRBD1 (7 bases). With 6 bases removed from V and 7 bases from J, the gap between germline ends came to 22 bases. CDR1 and CDR2 from the germline V gene are MNHEY and SVGAGI. The CDR3 covers 15 residues. The DNA of the CDR3 is TGTGCCAGCAGGGATAACAGGGGAGGTGTAGGTGAGCAGTACTTC. It codes for CASRDNRGGVGEQYF.

This sequence joins TRBV2 and TRBJ2-3, with D tentatively TRBD1 (6 bases). This CDR3 contains 16 residues. Germline V gives CDR1 SNHLY, CDR2 FYNNEI. Trimming left V 2 bases short and J 5 bases short, with 17 bases between. Here the CDR3 reads CASSEPGAGVVDTQYF. The CDR3 nucleotides are TGTGCCAGCAGTGAACCTGGGGCAGGGGTGGTAGATACGCAGTATTTT.

This rearrangement joins TRBV19 to TRBJ2-3, with TRBD1 matching 9 bases. CDR3 length equals 14 residues. V trimming: 4 bases; J trimming: 4 bases; junction bases outside the gene matches: 3. The V gene's germline CDR1 is LNHDA and CDR2 SQIVND (reference sequence). The CDR3 loop is CASSTGTGPDTQYF. The CDR3 DNA reads TGTGCCAGTAGTACGGGGACAGGGCCAGATACGCAGTATTTT.

CDR3 coding DNA: TGCAGCGTCTACGGAGATATCACTGAAGCTTTCTTT. It yields the protein CSVYGDITEAFF. This chain joins TRBV29-1 and TRBJ1-1; D remains ambiguous. The CDR3 has 12 residues. Germline CDR1 and CDR2: SQVTM and ANQGSEA. V was clipped by 6 bases and J by 4 bases, with 12 bases between them.

This clone occurred a few times. The rearrangement links TRBV6-1 to TRBJ1-6; D remains ambiguous. CDR1 is MNHNS, CDR2 SASEGT, per germline. The CDR3 runs 15 residues. Between the trimmed V and J ends, which lost 3 bases and 11 bases, there was a span of 17 bases. The CDR3 DNA reads as TGTGCCAGCAGTGAGCCGGACTTAAGCTATCCACCCCTCCACTTT. Translated, it gives CASSEPDLSYPPLHF.

The V and J genes are TRBV7-2 and TRBJ2-7; TRBD1 aligns across 8 bases. CDR1 is SGHTA, CDR2 FQGNSA, per germline. V lost 4 bases to trimming and J lost 4 bases; unmatched junction nucleotides: 9. CDR3 length: 15 amino acids. The CDR3 loop reads CASSSTINRGYEQYF. The CDR3 region has the DNA TGTGCCAGCAGCTCGACCATAAACAGGGGGTACGAGCAGTACTTC.

V and J are TRBV12-5 and TRBJ2-7, with 10 bases lining up with TRBD1. The CDR3 runs to 18 residues. Losses at the gene ends were 4 bases for V and 3 bases for J; bases not matched to a gene: 15. Germline V CDR1 and CDR2: LGHNT, FRNRAP. In DNA form, the CDR3 reads TGTGCTAGTGGTTCACGGGACAGGGGCCTATCGGACTTCTACGAGCAGTACTTC. The encoded protein is CASGSRDRGLSDFYEQYF. The whole variable domain, filled in from reference TRBV12-5 and TRBJ2-7, reads DARVTQTPRHKVTEMGQEVTMRCQPILGHNTVFWYRQTMMQGLELLAYFRNRAPLDDSGMPKDRFSAEMPDATLATLKIQPSEPRDSAVYFCASGSRDRGLSDFYEQYFGPGTRLTVT.

The chain employs TRBV7-6 and TRBJ2-3, with D possibly matching TRBD2 (6 bases). The CDR3 totals 15 residues. Between the trimmed V and J ends, which lost 2 bases and 0 bases, there was a span of 9 bases. The germline V gene has CDR1 SGHVS and CDR2 FNYEAQ. CDR3 residues: CASSLSGSSTDTQYF. CDR3 bases: TGTGCCAGCAGCTTATCCGGGAGTAGCACAGATACGCAGTATTTT.

This chain connects TRBV7-6 to TRBJ2-3; no definite D call. This CDR3 has 13 amino acids. V lost 1 base and J 5 bases, leaving 7 bases between the germline ends. CDR1 is SGHVS and CDR2 is FNYEAQ in the germline V gene. The CDR3 loop is CASSLELGDTQYF. Written as DNA, the CDR3 is TGTGCCAGCAGCTTAGAGCTAGGAGATACGCAGTATTTT.